A selection of T cell receptor beta chains follows, all from one sample in a study of OX40 agonist ivuxolimab in advanced cancers. Clones were sequenced by immunoSEQ multiplex PCR, and TCRdb holds only the in-frame ones, with some missing. This table has more than 65,000 clones, more than 85% appearing once. Sequences were derived from CD4+ or CD8+ T cells sorted from blood, sampled in a trial of the OX40 agonist ivuxolimab. The source is an adult with an advanced solid tumor such as melanoma, head and neck, liver or kidney cancer. Both conserved end residues are part of each CDR3. A D gene is named only where the DNA matches it firmly. Clone size, where shown, is once, few, many, or a class for clones that have expanded.

>TRBJ2-2|TRBD1|TRBV2|-
TGTGCCAGCAGAGGGACAGGGGTCGGGGAGCTGTTTTTT
CASRGTGVGELFF
>TRBJ1-5|-|TRBV19|-
TGTGCCAGTAACCGAGAAGGACACACCTTTCAGCCCCAGCATTTT
CASNREGHTFQPQHF
>TRBJ2-1|-|TRBV5-8|-
TGTGCCAGCAGCTGGGCGGAAGCGGGTCAGGAGCAGTTCTTC
CASSWAEAGQEQFF
>TRBJ1-4|-|TRBV5-1|-
TGCGCCAGCAGCGGGTTACAGGGTGGAAATGAAAAACTGTTTTTT
CASSGLQGGNEKLFF
>TRBJ2-2|-|TRBV5-6|-
TGTGCCAGCAGCTTTTGGACTACCTTCTCCGGGGAGCTGTTTTTT
CASSFWTTFSGELFF
>TRBJ2-1|-|TRBV30|-
TGTGCCTGGAGTCGGTCCTTAGGCGGGTACAATGAGCAGTTCTTC
CAWSRSLGGYNEQFF
>TRBJ2-7|TRBD2|TRBV6-6|-
TGTGCCAGCAGTACTAGCGGGTTTTACGAGCAGTACTTC
CASSTSGFYEQYF
>TRBJ1-2|-|TRBV5-1|-
TGCGCCAGCAGTAGTGGAGGGGAGACGGCCTATGGCTACACCTTC
CASSSGGETAYGYTF
>TRBJ1-4|-|TRBV7-9|-
TGTGCCAGCAGCTTAGAGGGAGGACAGAGTGAAAAACTGTTTTTT
CASSLEGGQSEKLFF
>TRBJ2-1|-|TRBV5-4|-
TGTGCCAGCAGGGGGGGCTTTTACAATGAGCAGTTCTTC
CASRGGFYNEQFF
>TRBJ2-3|-|TRBV6-5|-
TGTGCCAGCAGTGGAACAGGGTTCACGCAGTATTTT
CASSGTGFTQYF
>TRBJ2-1|TRBD1|TRBV30|-
TGTGCCTGGAGCCAACCCAGGGGGCTTCGCAATGAGCAGTTCTTC
CAWSQPRGLRNEQFF
>TRBJ1-2|-|TRBV11-2|-
TGTGCCAGCAGCTTAAACACCCTAACTGGAGGTGGCTACACCTTC
CASSLNTLTGGGYTF
>TRBJ1-2|-|TRBV7-2|-
TGTGCCAGCAGCTTAGTGGAGGGGGACTATGGCTACACCTTC
CASSLVEGDYGYTF
>TRBJ1-1|TRBD1|TRBV30|once
TGTGCCTGGAGTGTAATAGAGGGGGCCACTGAAGCTTTCTTT
CAWSVIEGATEAFF
>TRBJ2-3|-|TRBV19|-
TGTGCCAGTAGTATAGATGAGGTAGTTTCAGATACGCAGTATTTT
CASSIDEVVSDTQYF
>TRBJ2-3|-|TRBV5-1|-
TGCGCCAGCAGTTTCTCGAGGGTAGGAGATACGCAGTATTTT
CASSFSRVGDTQYF
>TRBJ1-1|-|TRBV30|few
TGTGCCTATCGTAGCGGCACTGAAGCTTTCTTT
CAYRSGTEAFF
>TRBJ2-2|TRBD1|TRBV10-3|-
TGTGCCATCAGTGAGTCGTGGGGACAGGGGGCTGCCGGGGAGCTGTTTTTT
CAISESWGQGAAGELFF
>TRBJ2-7|TRBD1|TRBV19|-
TGTGCCAGTAGTACACGCGGACAGGAGAACTCCTACGAGCAGTACTTC
CASSTRGQENSYEQYF
>TRBJ1-2|-|TRBV30|-
TGTGCCTGGAGTTATTTTGGTGACTATGGCTACACCTTC
CAWSYFGDYGYTF
>TRBJ1-5|-|TRBV7-3|few
TGTGCCAGCAGCCTCGACGCCAATCAGCCCCAGCATTTT
CASSLDANQPQHF
>TRBJ2-3|TRBD1|TRBV5-4|-
TGTGCCAGCAGCGGTGGACAGGGTGACACAGATACGCAGTATTTT
CASSGGQGDTDTQYF
>TRBJ2-3|-|TRBV30|-
TGTGCCTGGAGTAGCACAGATACGCAGTATTTT
CAWSSTDTQYF
>TRBJ2-7|-|TRBV6-5|-
TGTGCCAGCACCCCACCAGCGGACAGCTCCTACGAGCAGTACTTC
CASTPPADSSYEQYF
>TRBJ1-5|-|TRBV7-8|-
TGTGCCAGCAGCTTGGAATGGGATCAGCCCCAGCATTTT
CASSLEWDQPQHF
>TRBJ2-3|-|TRBV11-3|-
TGTGCCAGCAGCCGCAGACTTGGCACAGATACGCAGTATTTT
CASSRRLGTDTQYF
>TRBJ1-3|-|TRBV18|-
TGTGCCAGCTCACCCCCACAGAGGGGGAACTCTGGAAACACCATATATTTT
CASSPPQRGNSGNTIYF
>TRBJ1-2|TRBD1|TRBV11-2|-
TGTGCCAGCAGAGGGGGCGGACGTGGCTACACCTTC
CASRGGGRGYTF
>TRBJ1-5|TRBD1|TRBV27|-
TGTGCCAGCAGTCCGGGACAGGGAGTGTATCAGCCCCAGCATTTT
CASSPGQGVYQPQHF
>TRBJ2-7|TRBD2|TRBV27|-
TGTGCCAGCAGTTTTTCAACCGGGACTAGCCAGCAGTACTTC
CASSFSTGTSQQYF
>TRBJ2-3|-|TRBV6-6|-
TGTGCCAGCAGTTATTCCCGCACATCTAGCACAGATACGCAGTATTTT
CASSYSRTSSTDTQYF
>TRBJ2-7|-|TRBV9|-
TGTGCCAGCAGCGTAGAAGTTGGAGAGTACGAGCAGTACTTC
CASSVEVGEYEQYF
>TRBJ1-2|-|TRBV14|-
TGTGCCAGCAGCTACTCAGCCGGGCCTACAGAGACTTATGGCTACACCTTC
CASSYSAGPTETYGYTF
>TRBJ1-2|TRBD1|TRBV19|-
TGTGCCAGTAGCACACAGGGGACTGCTAACTATGGCTACACCTTC
CASSTQGTANYGYTF
>TRBJ2-7|TRBD1|TRBV19|-
TGTGCCAGTAGGCGCCAGGGGGCATCCTACGAGCAGTACTTC
CASRRQGASYEQYF
>TRBJ2-7|-|TRBV18|-
TGTGCCAGCTCATCGACCGGGACAACCTACGAGCAGTACTTC
CASSSTGTTYEQYF
>TRBJ2-7|TRBD1|TRBV6-5|-
TGTGCCAGCAGTTACCTCGGGACAGTTTACGAGCAGTACTTC
CASSYLGTVYEQYF
>TRBJ2-3|TRBD2|TRBV18|-
TGTGCCAGCTCGGCTTCCGGGACTAGCGTGAATTTT
CASSASGTSVNF
>TRBJ1-1|-|TRBV27|-
TGTGCCAGCAGCCGATATGGGGAAGCTTTCTTT
CASSRYGEAFF
>TRBJ1-2|-|TRBV27|few
TGTGCCAGCAGTTGGGCAGGGGAGGACTATGGCTACACCTTC
CASSWAGEDYGYTF
>TRBJ2-5|-|TRBV7-9|-
TGTGCCAGCAGCCCTGGGACAATCGTTGAGACCCAGTACTTC
CASSPGTIVETQYF
>TRBJ2-7|TRBD1|TRBV10-3|-
TGTGCCATCAGTACCGGGACAGGGTACGAGCAGTACTTC
CAISTGTGYEQYF
>TRBJ1-2|-|TRBV6-5|-
TGTGCCAGCAGAAACGGGGCTAACTATGGCTACACCTTC
CASRNGANYGYTF
>TRBJ2-4|TRBD1|TRBV4-2|-
TGTGCCAGCAGCCAAGAGTCCACAGGGGGAGCCAAAAACATTCAGTACTTC
CASSQESTGGAKNIQYF
>TRBJ2-3|-|TRBV7-2|once
TGTGCCGGGTCCTTTTCGGGCGATACGCAGTATTTT
CAGSFSGDTQYF
>TRBJ1-2|-|TRBV30|-
TGTGCCTGGAGTGTCGACGGCCGGGGAGGCTACACCTTC
CAWSVDGRGGYTF
>TRBJ2-1|TRBD2|TRBV7-8|once
TGTGCCAGCAGCAACGGACTAGCGGGAGGGGGTGAGCAGTTCTTC
CASSNGLAGGGEQFF
>TRBJ1-2|-|TRBV5-1|once
TGCGCCAGCAGCTTGGCGTCAGGGTTTAGCTATGGCTACACCTTC
CASSLASGFSYGYTF
>TRBJ2-3|TRBD2|TRBV25-1|-
TGTGCCAGCAGTGAATCCCGCCGCGTAGCGGGCCGGGATACGCAGTATTTT
CASSESRRVAGRDTQYF
>TRBJ1-2|TRBD1|TRBV10-3|-
TGTGCCAGCCGGGACAGGGGGCCCTCATCCTATGGCTACACCTTC
CASRDRGPSSYGYTF
>TRBJ2-1|-|TRBV10-1|-
TGCGCCAGCAGTGAGCAGTTGTCCTACAATGAGCAGTTCTTC
CASSEQLSYNEQFF
>TRBJ1-1|TRBD1|TRBV7-9|-
TGTGCCAGCAGCCGACAGGGAGGGTCAGACACTGAAGCTTTCTTT
CASSRQGGSDTEAFF
>TRBJ1-5|TRBD1|TRBV6-5|-
TGTGCCAGCAGTTACGGCAGGACAGGCGAACAGCCCCAGCATTTT
CASSYGRTGEQPQHF
>TRBJ2-5|-|TRBV6-5|-
TGTGCCAGCCGGGGAACTGAAGAGACCCAGTACTTC
CASRGTEETQYF
>TRBJ1-5|-|TRBV6-5|-
TGTGCCAGCAGGGACCTCCAACGCAATCAGCCCCAGCATTTT
CASRDLQRNQPQHF
>TRBJ2-3|TRBD2|TRBV7-2|-
TGTGCCAGCAGCCCCGGACTAGCGGGTTTCACAGATACGCAGTATTTT
CASSPGLAGFTDTQYF